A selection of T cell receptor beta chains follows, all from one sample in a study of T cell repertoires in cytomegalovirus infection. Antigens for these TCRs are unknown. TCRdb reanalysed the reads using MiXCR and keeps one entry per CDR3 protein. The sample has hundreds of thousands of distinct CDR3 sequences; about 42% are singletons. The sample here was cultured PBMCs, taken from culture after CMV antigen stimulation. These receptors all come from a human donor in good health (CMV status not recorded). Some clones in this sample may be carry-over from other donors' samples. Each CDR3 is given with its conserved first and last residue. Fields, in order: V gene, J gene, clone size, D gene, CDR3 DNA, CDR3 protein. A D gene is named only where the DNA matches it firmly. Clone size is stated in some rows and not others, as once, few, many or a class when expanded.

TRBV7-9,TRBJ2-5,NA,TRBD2,TGTGCCAGCAGCCCGTCGGCGGGGGGGCCAGAGACCCAGTACTTC,CASSPSAGGPETQYF
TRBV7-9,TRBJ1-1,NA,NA,TGTGCCAGCAGCTTAATACAGGCCGTTCGGGCTGAAGCTTTCTTT,CASSLIQAVRAEAFF
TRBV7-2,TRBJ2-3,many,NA,TGTGCCAGCAGCTTAGGGATGGCAGATACGCAGTATTTT,CASSLGMADTQYF
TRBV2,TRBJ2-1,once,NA,TGTGCCAGCAGTACTTTGGGTCCCCGGGGCGATGAGCAGTTCTTC,CASSTLGPRGDEQFF
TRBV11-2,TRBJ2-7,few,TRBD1,TGTGCCAGCAGCCCTAAATGGGGCAGGGGGCCTGGGGTTGGGTACTTC,CASSPKWGRGPGVGYF
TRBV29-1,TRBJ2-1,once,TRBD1,TGCAGCGTTGATTTAGGACAGGGTGGGGCCTACAATGAGCAGTTCTTC,CSVDLGQGGAYNEQFF
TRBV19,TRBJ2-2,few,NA,TGTGCCAGTAGTCTAAGCCCCACCGGGGAGCTGTTTTTT,CASSLSPTGELFF
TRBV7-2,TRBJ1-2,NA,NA,TGTGCCAGCAGCCCCGTCGCAGGGATCTATGGCTACACCTTC,CASSPVAGIYGYTF
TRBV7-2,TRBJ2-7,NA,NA,TGTGCCAACAGCACGGGCGGCGTTAGCTCCTACGAGCAGTACTTC,CANSTGGVSSYEQYF
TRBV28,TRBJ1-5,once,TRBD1,TGTGCCAGCAGCCAAGACAGGGGGCGGCATCAGCCCCAGCATTTT,CASSQDRGRHQPQHF
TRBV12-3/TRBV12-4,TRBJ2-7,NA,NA,TGTGCCAGCAGTTTAGTAGGGGTGAGGGAGCAGTACTTC,CASSLVGVREQYF
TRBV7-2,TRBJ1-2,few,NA,TGTGCCAGCAGCGCCTTTGCTAACTATGGCTACACCTTC,CASSAFANYGYTF
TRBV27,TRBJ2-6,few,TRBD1,TGTGCCAGCAGTTTATGGCAGGGGGCTGGGGCCAACGTCCTGACTTTC,CASSLWQGAGANVLTF
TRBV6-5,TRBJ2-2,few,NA,TGTGCCAGCAGTTACACATCGGGGTTAAGCAGCACCGGGGAGCTGTTTTTT,CASSYTSGLSSTGELFF
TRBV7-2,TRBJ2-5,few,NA,TGTGCCAGCAGCCGGGACCCTACCGGAGAGACCCAGTACTTC,CASSRDPTGETQYF
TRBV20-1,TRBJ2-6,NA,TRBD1,TGCAGTGCTAGAGGGGACAGGGGGCATGGGGCCAACGTCCTGACTTTC,CSARGDRGHGANVLTF
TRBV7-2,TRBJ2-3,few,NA,TGTGCCAGCAGCCCCGGGATAAGCACAGATACGCAGTATTTT,CASSPGISTDTQYF
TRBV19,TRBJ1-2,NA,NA,TGTGCCAGTAGTCCCACACCTACTGGGGATGGCTACACCTTC,CASSPTPTGDGYTF
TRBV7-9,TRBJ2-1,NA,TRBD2,TGTGCCAGCAGCCCCACTAGCGACTCCTACAATGAGCAGTTCTTC,CASSPTSDSYNEQFF
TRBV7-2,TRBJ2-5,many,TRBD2,TGTGCCAGCAGCCGGGGACTAGTGGGAGAGACCCAGTACTTC,CASSRGLVGETQYF
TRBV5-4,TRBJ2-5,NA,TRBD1,TGTGCCAGCAGCCCTACGGGGACAGGGGGCGGAGAGACCCAGTACTTC,CASSPTGTGGGETQYF
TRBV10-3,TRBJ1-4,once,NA,TGTGCCATCAGTGAGTGGGCAACTAATGAAAAACTGTTTTTT,CAISEWATNEKLFF
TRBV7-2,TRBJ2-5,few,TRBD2,TGTGCCAGCAGCTTAGATAGCGGGGGGCCGGAGACCCAGTACTTC,CASSLDSGGPETQYF
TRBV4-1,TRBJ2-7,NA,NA,TGCGCCAGCAGCCGAGGTCCCTGGACCTACGAGCAGTACTTC,CASSRGPWTYEQYF
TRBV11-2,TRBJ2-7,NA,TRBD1,TGTGCCAGCAACTCGGCTGGACAGGACTACGAGCAGTACTTC,CASNSAGQDYEQYF
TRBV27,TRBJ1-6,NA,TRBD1,TGTGCCAGCAGTTTCATGGGGACAGGGAATTCACCCCTCCACTTT,CASSFMGTGNSPLHF
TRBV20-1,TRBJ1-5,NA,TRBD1,TGCAGTGCTTCACAGGGGGCGCAAAGCAATCAGCCCCAGCATTTT,CSASQGAQSNQPQHF
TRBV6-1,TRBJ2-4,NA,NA,TGTGCCAGCAGTGAATACGAGGTCATTCAGTACTTC,CASSEYEVIQYF
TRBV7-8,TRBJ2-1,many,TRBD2,TGTGCCAGCAGCTCAGGACTAGTGCCCTACAATGAGCAGTTCTTC,CASSSGLVPYNEQFF
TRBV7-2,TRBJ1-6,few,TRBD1,TGTGCCAGCAGCTTAAGGGGACAGGGGATTTCACCCCTCCACTTT,CASSLRGQGISPLHF
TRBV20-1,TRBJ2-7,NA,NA,TGCAGTGCGGGAGGGGGGCGGAGTACCTACGAGCAGTACTTC,CSAGGGRSTYEQYF
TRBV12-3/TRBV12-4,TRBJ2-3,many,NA,TGTGCCAGCAGCTTAGGACGGAGCACAGATACGCAGTATTTT,CASSLGRSTDTQYF
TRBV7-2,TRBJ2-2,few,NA,TGTGCCAGCAGCTTAGTTGGGACGAACACCGGGGAGCTGTTTTTT,CASSLVGTNTGELFF
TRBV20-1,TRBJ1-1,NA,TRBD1,TGCAGTGCTAAAAGGACAGGGGGGTACACTGAAGCTTTCTTT,CSAKRTGGYTEAFF
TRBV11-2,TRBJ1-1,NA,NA,TGTGCCAGCGCCGTTGGAGGCCCGAACACTGAAGCTTTCTTT,CASAVGGPNTEAFF
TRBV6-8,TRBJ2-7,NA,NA,TGTGCCAGCAGTCTCCTTAAATTAGCGGAGCAGTACTTC,CASSLLKLAEQYF
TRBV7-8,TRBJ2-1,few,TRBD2,TGTGCCAGCAGCTTAGTGGCGACTAGCGGGAGCGATGAGCAGTTCTTC,CASSLVATSGSDEQFF
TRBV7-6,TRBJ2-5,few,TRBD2,TGTGCCAGCAGCTTAGGCGGCGGGAGTGAGACCCAGTACTTC,CASSLGGGSETQYF
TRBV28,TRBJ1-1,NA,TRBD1,TGTGCCAGCAGTTTACCCGGGACAGGAAGCATGAACACTGAAGCTTTCTTT,CASSLPGTGSMNTEAFF
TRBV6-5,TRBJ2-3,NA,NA,TGTGCCAGCAGTTACTCCTCGGCGGCACCCCTGGATACGCAGTATTTT,CASSYSSAAPLDTQYF
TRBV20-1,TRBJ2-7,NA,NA,TGCAGTGCTGCAACCGGGTCAAACTACGAGCAGTACTTC,CSAATGSNYEQYF
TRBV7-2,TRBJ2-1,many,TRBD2,TGTGCCAGCAGCTTCGGACTAGCGGGGTACAATGAGCAGTTCTTC,CASSFGLAGYNEQFF